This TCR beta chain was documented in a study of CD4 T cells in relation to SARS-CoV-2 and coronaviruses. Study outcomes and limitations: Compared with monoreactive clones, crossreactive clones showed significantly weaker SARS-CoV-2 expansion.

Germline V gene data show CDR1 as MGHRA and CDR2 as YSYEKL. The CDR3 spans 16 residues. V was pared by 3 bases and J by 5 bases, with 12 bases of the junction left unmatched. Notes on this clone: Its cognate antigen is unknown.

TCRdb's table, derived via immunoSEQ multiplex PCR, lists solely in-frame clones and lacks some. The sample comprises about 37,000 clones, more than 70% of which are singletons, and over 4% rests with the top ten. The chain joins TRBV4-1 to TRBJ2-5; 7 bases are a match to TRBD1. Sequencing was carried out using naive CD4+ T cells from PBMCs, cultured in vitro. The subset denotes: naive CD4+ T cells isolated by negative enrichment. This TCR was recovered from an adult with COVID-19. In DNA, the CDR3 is TGCGCCAGCAGCCAGATACAGGGGAAGGTGTGGGAGACCCAGTACTTC. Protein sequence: CASSQIQGKVWETQYF.